A selection of T cell receptor beta chains follows, all from one sample in a study of cytomegalovirus exposure and HLA in healthy donors. TCRdb's table, derived via immunoSEQ multiplex PCR, lists solely in-frame clones and lacks some. This table has about 73,000 clones, 80% appearing once. The sample comprised PBMCs. The receptors derive from a male donor in good health and CMV-seronegative. The CDR3 runs from the conserved cysteine through the conserved F or W. Each record gives: J gene, D gene, clone size, V gene, CDR3 DNA, CDR3 protein. The D gene is left open where the match is weak. Size is stated for part of the rows, as once, few or many counts, or as a class when the clone is expanded.

J: TRBJ2-2; D: NA; size: few; V: TRBV7-2; DNA: TGTGCCAGCAGCTTAGATCGACACAGCACCGGGGAGCTGTTTTTT; CDR3: CASSLDRHSTGELFF
J: TRBJ1-2; D: NA; size: NA; V: TRBV10-3; DNA: TGTGCCATCACCCACGGGGTAGGGCCGGTCTATGGCTACACCTTC; CDR3: CAITHGVGPVYGYTF
J: TRBJ1-2; D: TRBD1; size: NA; V: TRBV7-9; DNA: TGTGCCAGCAGCTCGGGACAGGGGGGTTTTTGGGGCTACACCTTC; CDR3: CASSSGQGGFWGYTF
J: TRBJ1-5; D: TRBD1; size: NA; V: TRBV28; DNA: TGTGCCAGCAGGCAGACAGGGGAGGGTCAGCCCCAGCATTTT; CDR3: CASRQTGEGQPQHF
J: TRBJ2-3; D: NA; size: NA; V: TRBV25-1; DNA: TGTGCCAGCAGTGATGTTCGTCCAGATACGCAGTATTTT; CDR3: CASSDVRPDTQYF
J: TRBJ2-1; D: TRBD1; size: NA; V: TRBV5-4; DNA: TGTGCCAGCAGCAAGACAGGGGGAGGCGGATACAATGAGCAGTTCTTC; CDR3: CASSKTGGGGYNEQFF
J: TRBJ2-5; D: NA; size: NA; V: TRBV5-1; DNA: TGCGCCAGCAGCTTGGAGGTGGTCCCCTTAGAGGAGCAGTACTTC; CDR3: CASSLEVVPLEEQYF
J: TRBJ2-5; D: TRBD2; size: NA; V: TRBV2; DNA: TGTGCCAGCAGTGGAGGTCGGGGGCGGGGGGGCCGAGAGACCCAGTACTTC; CDR3: CASSGGRGRGGRETQYF
J: TRBJ1-2; D: TRBD1; size: NA; V: TRBV5-1; DNA: TGCGCCAGCAGCCCTGGATCAGGGGGCGCTTCGGGCGGCTACCCCTTC; CDR3: CASSPGSGGASGGYPF
J: TRBJ1-1; D: NA; size: NA; V: TRBV5-1; DNA: TGCGCCAGCAGCCAATCAGGGCTGAACACTGAAGCTTTCTTT; CDR3: CASSQSGLNTEAFF
J: TRBJ2-3; D: TRBD1; size: NA; V: TRBV9; DNA: TGTGCCAGCAGCGTAGGAGGGGGCCGAGATACGCAGTATTTT; CDR3: CASSVGGGRDTQYF
J: TRBJ1-1; D: TRBD1; size: NA; V: TRBV27; DNA: TGTGCCAGCAGGTGGGACAGAAACACTGAAGCTTTCTTT; CDR3: CASRWDRNTEAFF
J: TRBJ2-2; D: TRBD2; size: NA; V: TRBV5-8; DNA: TGTGCCAGCAGCTTGGCCCAGGTAGCGGGAGTCACCGGGGAGCTGTTTTTT; CDR3: CASSLAQVAGVTGELFF
J: TRBJ2-5; D: NA; size: NA; V: TRBV14; DNA: TGTGCCAGCAGCCAACAGGGGGGTCGAGAGACCCAGTACTTC; CDR3: CASSQQGGRETQYF
J: TRBJ1-1; D: TRBD1; size: NA; V: TRBV5-1; DNA: TGCGCCAGCAGCTTGTATCCTGGACAGGGCGGCACTGAAGCTTTCTTT; CDR3: CASSLYPGQGGTEAFF
J: TRBJ2-7; D: TRBD1; size: NA; V: TRBV15; DNA: TGTGCCACCAGCAGAGAAGGGGGCGGCGAGCAGTACTTC; CDR3: CATSREGGGEQYF
J: TRBJ2-3; D: NA; size: few; V: TRBV4-1; DNA: TGCGCCAGCAGCCAAGTCCCCTCAGATACGCAGTATTTT; CDR3: CASSQVPSDTQYF
J: TRBJ1-4; D: TRBD1; size: NA; V: TRBV7-6; DNA: TGTGCCAGCAGCTTAAGGGCAGGGGGCTCAACTAATGAAAAACTGTTTTTT; CDR3: CASSLRAGGSTNEKLFF
J: TRBJ2-5; D: NA; size: NA; V: TRBV28; DNA: TGTGCCAGCAGTACTACAGGGTACCAAGAGACCCAGTACTTC; CDR3: CASSTTGYQETQYF
J: TRBJ2-7; D: TRBD2; size: NA; V: TRBV16; DNA: TGTGCCAGCAGCCGTCCCGGGACTATCTACGAGCAGTACTTC; CDR3: CASSRPGTIYEQYF
J: TRBJ1-2; D: NA; size: few; V: TRBV5-1; DNA: TGCGCCAGCAGCTTGGGGTCAGGGGAAGGCTACACCTTC; CDR3: CASSLGSGEGYTF
J: TRBJ2-5; D: NA; size: NA; V: TRBV5-1; DNA: TGCGCCAGCAGCACCGGGACACTTCAAGAGACCCAGTACTTC; CDR3: CASSTGTLQETQYF